The 21 T cell receptor beta chains presented below share a single source sample, sequenced in a study of cytomegalovirus exposure and HLA in healthy donors (dated by TCRdb to 2016 to 2017). Receptor libraries were prepared by the immunoSEQ multiplex PCR assay. The multiplex PCR relied on a mix of 60 forward primers for TCR Vbeta segments and 13 reverse primers for TCR Jbeta segments. The table comes from immuneACCESS by way of TCRdb, which keeps in-frame sequences with V and J called. Part of the clones is missing from these tables; in studies checked, under half for an unresolved V gene and the rest for unknown reasons. A total of around 160,000 clones appear in this sample, 60% to 80% of them only once. The leading ten clones occupy less than 9.5% of the sample. The source material was PBMCs. Receptor source: a woman aged 40 to 50 in good health and CMV-seropositive.

The gene calls are TRBV19 and TRBJ1-5; 8 positions match TRBD1. The CDR3 has 15 amino acids. CDR1 and CDR2 (germline): LNHDA, SQIVND (reference sequence). Trimming at V came to 6 bases and at J to 0 bases, leaving 4 bases not matched to a gene. CDR3 region: CASSRGRNSNQPQHF. The CDR3 DNA reads TGTGCCAGTAGCAGGGGGCGAAATAGCAATCAGCCCCAGCATTTT.

The chain recombines TRBV5-8 with TRBJ1-2; a weak D match, TRBD1 (6 bases). The CDR3 spans 14 residues. Germline loops: CDR1 SGHTS, CDR2 YDEGEE. The V gene lost 4 bases and the J gene lost 5 bases, with 15 bases spanning the gap. The CDR3 reads CASSITGIRYGYTF. CDR3 sequence (DNA): TGTGCCAGCAGCATAACAGGGATTAGATATGGCTACACCTTC.

CDR3 sequence (DNA): TGTGCCAGCAGTTCTACGTTACAGGTCGGCGGTGGCTACACCTTC. Encoded protein: CASSSTLQVGGGYTF. This sequence joins TRBV6-5 and TRBJ1-2; possible D gene TRBD1, 5 bases. This CDR3 has 15 amino acids. Between the trimmed V and J ends, which lost 4 bases and 7 bases, there was a span of 19 bases. The germline CDR1 and CDR2 sequences are MNHEY and SVGAGI.

The rearrangement links TRBV4-1 to TRBJ2-1; maybe TRBD1 (6 bases). Trimming stripped 4 bases from V and 3 bases from J, with 10 bases between. The CDR3 has 14 amino acids. Germline V lookup: CDR1 MGHRA, CDR2 YSYEKL. The CDR3 nucleotides read TGCGCCAGCAGCCCAGGGACAATCTACAATGAGCAGTTCTTC. Translation gives CASSPGTIYNEQFF.

This rearrangement joins TRBV7-2 to TRBJ2-1, with TRBD2 matching over 9 bases. Germline V gene lookup returns CDR1 SGHTA and CDR2 FQGNSA. This CDR3 region has 15 residues. Trimming removed 5 bases from V and 2 bases from J; junction bases left unmatched: 4. The CDR3 loop is CASSLLAGAYNEQFF. The DNA for the CDR3 is TGTGCCAGCAGCCTCTTAGCGGGGGCCTACAATGAGCAGTTCTTC.

The chain couples TRBV10-3 to TRBJ2-7, with 16 bases lining up with TRBD2. Germline CDR1 reads ENHRY; CDR2 reads SYGVKD. J gave up 3 bases and V 6 bases, and 8 bases lay outside the gene matches. There are 17 residues in the CDR3. The CDR3: CAISLGLAGGSSYEQYF. CDR3 DNA: TGTGCCATCAGCCTGGGACTAGCGGGAGGGAGTAGCTACGAGCAGTACTTC.

The sample holds a few counts of this clone. This chain connects TRBV6-5 to TRBJ2-7; no clear D gene. Between the trimmed V and J ends, which lost 7 bases and 6 bases, there was a span of 13 bases. The CDR3 extends over 12 amino acids. CDR1 is MNHEY, CDR2 SVGAGI, per germline. Here the CDR3 reads CASNPLPGEQYF. CDR3 coding DNA: TGTGCCAGCAATCCCTTACCGGGCGAGCAGTACTTC.

This chain connects TRBV6-1 to TRBJ1-1; D ambiguous. This CDR3 has 12 amino acids. Germline V gene data show CDR1 as MNHNS and CDR2 as SASEGT. V was clipped by 2 bases and J by 11 bases, with 12 bases between them. DNA for the CDR3: TGTGCCAGCAGTGAACTCGTTAACTGGGCTTTCTTT. This encodes CASSELVNWAFF.

The chain carries TRBV12-2 and TRBJ2-5; whether TRBD2, the table's D call, matches the DNA was not checked. TRBV12-2 is a pseudogene. This CDR3 comprises 14 residues. CDR3 nucleotide sequence: TGTGCCAAGAAGGGCCAGCGGGAGGTGGAGACCCAGTACTTC. This encodes CAKKGQREVETQYF.

The CDR3 DNA sequence: TGTGCCAGCAGCGCACCCCGGGACATTATTAACCACGGGGAGCTGTTTTTT. It translates to CASSAPRDIINHGELFF. The V and J genes are TRBV9 and TRBJ2-2; perhaps TRBD1 as D (6 bases). This CDR3 has 17 residues. Deletions cut 3 bases from V and 7 bases from J, with 22 bases between. The germline CDR1 and CDR2 sequences are SGDLS and YYNGEE.

Points on this clone: In the same sample, other DNA sequences code for this CDR3. The CDR3 is CASSLTSGSLETQYF. In nucleotides, the CDR3 is TGTGCCAGCAGCTTAACTAGCGGGAGTCTGGAGACCCAGTACTTC. The chain joins TRBV11-2 to TRBJ2-5, with 11 bases fitting TRBD2. CDR1 is SGHAT and CDR2 is FQNNGV in the germline V gene. The CDR3 has 15 amino acids. V lost 2 bases to trimming and J lost 5 bases; unmatched junction nucleotides: 4.

The chain combines TRBV15 with TRBJ2-1, with a possible D match to TRBD2 (6 bases). Deletions cut 5 bases from V and 8 bases from J, with 25 bases between. The germline V gene has CDR1 LNHNV and CDR2 YYDKDF (reference sequence). The length of the CDR3 is 17 residues. CDR3 protein: CATSRLLGGGFVYEQFF. The CDR3 DNA sequence: TGTGCCACCAGCCGACTTTTGGGGGGAGGATTTGTATATGAGCAGTTCTTC.

The genes are TRBV6-6 and TRBJ2-7; possibly TRBD2 for D (5 bases). Germline CDR1 reads MNHNY; CDR2 reads SVGAGI (reference sequence). CDR3 length: 13 amino acids. The ends were cut back, 6 bases at V and 5 bases at J, with 14 bases in the middle. The CDR3 protein is CASRLVPPNEQYF. In DNA form, the CDR3 reads TGTGCCAGCAGACTAGTCCCTCCAAACGAGCAGTACTTC.

The J gene is TRBJ2-5, the V gene TRBV14; D is possibly TRBD1 (6 bases). Germline CDR1 is SGHDN and CDR2 is FVKESK. V gave up 1 base and J gave up 5 bases, with 26 bases separating them. This CDR3 contains 19 residues. The CDR3 DNA sequence: TGTGCCAGCAGCCAAGGCCGGCCCCAGCCAGGGGAGTTCTTGGAGACCCAGTACTTC. Protein sequence: CASSQGRPQPGEFLETQYF.

This chain connects TRBV7-3 to TRBJ1-2, with a tentative D call TRBD1 (5 bases). The V end was cut by 1 base, the J end by 3 bases, with 9 bases between. This CDR3 contains 14 residues. CDR1 is SGHTA and CDR2 is FQGTGA in the germline V gene. The CDR3 DNA reads TGTGCCAGCAGCTTAAACGCAGGGCACTATGGCTACACCTTC. Translated, it gives CASSLNAGHYGYTF.

The chain uses TRBV6-5 and TRBJ2-1, with D maybe TRBD2 (5 bases). Germline V gene lookup returns CDR1 MNHEY and CDR2 SVGAGI. This CDR3 contains 14 residues. Trimming stripped 0 bases from V and 7 bases from J, with 10 bases between. The chain's CDR3 is CASSYSRRQNEQFF. The CDR3 DNA reads TGTGCCAGCAGTTACTCGAGGAGGCAGAATGAGCAGTTCTTC.

This clone was detected once. The rearrangement uses TRBV19 and TRBJ2-7; 9 bases line up with TRBD1. The CDR3 sequence is 13 residues long. Per germline, CDR1 LNHDA and CDR2 SQIVND (reference sequence). V dropped 7 bases and J dropped 3; count of bases not matched to a gene: 4. CDR3 amino acids: CASTGQGFYEQYF. CDR3 sequence (DNA): TGTGCCAGTACCGGACAGGGGTTCTACGAGCAGTACTTC.

This sequence joins TRBV28 and TRBJ1-5; no firm D call. Germline V gives CDR1 MDHEN, CDR2 SYDVKM. The CDR3 is 16 amino acids. The V end lost 3 bases, the J end lost 5 bases, and 17 bases lay between the germline ends. The CDR3 loop reads CASSFYRVPGDQPQHF. Here the CDR3 DNA reads TGTGCCAGCAGTTTCTACCGGGTCCCCGGGGATCAGCCCCAGCATTTT. Combining the CDR3 with reference TRBV28 and TRBJ1-5 gives the whole variable domain DVKVTQSSRYLVKRTGEKVFLECVQDMDHENMFWYRQDPGLGLRLIYFSYDVKMKEKGDIPEGYSVSREKKERFSLILESASTNQTSMYLCASSFYRVPGDQPQHFGDGTRLSIL.

This clone is a singleton in its sample. The chain has TRBV7-9 and TRBJ1-2; D unclear. Looked up from germline, CDR1 is SEHNR and CDR2 is FQNEAQ (reference sequence). V lost 3 bases to trimming and J lost 2 bases, with 10 bases between them. The CDR3 runs 14 residues. The CDR3 DNA is TGTGCCAGCAGCTTGGAGACTGAGAACTATGGCTACACCTTC. Protein sequence: CASSLETENYGYTF.

Here the CDR3 reads CASSPRGLAGDDNEQFF. The CDR3 DNA is TGTGCCAGCAGCCCCAGGGGACTAGCGGGAGATGACAATGAGCAGTTCTTC. The rearrangement joins TRBV4-2 to TRBJ2-1; TRBD2 aligns across 14 bases. The V segment lost 4 bases and the J segment 5 bases; nucleotides outside the gene matches: 7. CDR1 is LGHNA, CDR2 YNFKEQ, per germline. The CDR3 totals 17 residues.

This chain connects TRBV30 to TRBJ2-1; D might be TRBD1 (5 bases). Looked up from germline, CDR1 is GTSNPN and CDR2 is SVGIG (reference sequence). With 0 bases removed from V and 2 bases from J, the gap between germline ends came to 8 bases. The CDR3 has 14 residues. CDR3 region: CAWSVGVPYNEQFF. The CDR3 nucleotides read TGTGCCTGGAGTGTAGGGGTCCCCTACAATGAGCAGTTCTTC.